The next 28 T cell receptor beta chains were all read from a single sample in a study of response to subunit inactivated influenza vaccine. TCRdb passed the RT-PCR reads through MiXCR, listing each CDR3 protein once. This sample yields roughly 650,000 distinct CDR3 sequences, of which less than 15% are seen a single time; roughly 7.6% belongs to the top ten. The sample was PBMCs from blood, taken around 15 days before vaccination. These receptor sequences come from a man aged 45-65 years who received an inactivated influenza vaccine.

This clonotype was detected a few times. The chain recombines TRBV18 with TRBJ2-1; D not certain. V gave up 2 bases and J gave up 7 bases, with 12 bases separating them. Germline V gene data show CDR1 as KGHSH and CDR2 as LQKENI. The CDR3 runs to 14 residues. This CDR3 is CASSPKTSPNEQFF. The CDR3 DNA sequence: TGTGCCAGCTCACCAAAGACCAGCCCAAATGAGCAGTTCTTC.

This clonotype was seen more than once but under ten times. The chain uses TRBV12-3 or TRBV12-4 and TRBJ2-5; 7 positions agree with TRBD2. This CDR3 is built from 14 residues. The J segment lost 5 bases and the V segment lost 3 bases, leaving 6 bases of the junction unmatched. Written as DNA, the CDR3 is TGTGCCAGCAGTTTGGCGGGGGAGGGGGAGACCCAGTACTTC. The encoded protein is CASSLAGEGETQYF.

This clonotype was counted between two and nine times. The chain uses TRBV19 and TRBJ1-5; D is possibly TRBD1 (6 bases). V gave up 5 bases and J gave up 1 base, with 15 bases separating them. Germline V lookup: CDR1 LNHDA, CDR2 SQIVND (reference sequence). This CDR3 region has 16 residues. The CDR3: CASSPVQGKSNQPQHF. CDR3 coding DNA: TGTGCCAGTAGTCCCGTCCAGGGGAAGAGCAATCAGCCCCAGCATTTT. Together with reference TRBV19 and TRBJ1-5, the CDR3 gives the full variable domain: DGGITQSPKYLFRKEGQNVTLSCEQNLNHDAMYWYRQDPGQGLRLIYYSQIVNDFQKGDIAEGYSVSREKKESFPLTVTSAQKNPTAFYLCASSPVQGKSNQPQHFGDGTRLSIL.

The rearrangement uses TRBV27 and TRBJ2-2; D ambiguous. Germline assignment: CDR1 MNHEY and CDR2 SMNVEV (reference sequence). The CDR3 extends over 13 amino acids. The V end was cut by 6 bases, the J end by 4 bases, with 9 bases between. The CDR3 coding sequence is TGTGCCAGCAGCCCCTACCTCACCGGGGAGCTGTTTTTT. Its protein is CASSPYLTGELFF.

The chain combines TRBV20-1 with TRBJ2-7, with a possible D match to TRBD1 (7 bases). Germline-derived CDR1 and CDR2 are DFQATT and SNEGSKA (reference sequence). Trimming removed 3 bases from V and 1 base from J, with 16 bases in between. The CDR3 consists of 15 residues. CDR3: CSASLARGVSYEQYF. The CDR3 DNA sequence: TGCAGTGCTAGTCTCGCCAGGGGGGTATCCTACGAGCAGTACTTC.

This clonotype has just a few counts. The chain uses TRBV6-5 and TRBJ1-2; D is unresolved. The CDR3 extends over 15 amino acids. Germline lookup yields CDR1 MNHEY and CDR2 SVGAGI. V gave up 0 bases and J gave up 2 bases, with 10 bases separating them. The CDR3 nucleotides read TGTGCCAGCAGTTACTCCGGTTACGGGAACTATGGCTACACCTTC. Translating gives CASSYSGYGNYGYTF.

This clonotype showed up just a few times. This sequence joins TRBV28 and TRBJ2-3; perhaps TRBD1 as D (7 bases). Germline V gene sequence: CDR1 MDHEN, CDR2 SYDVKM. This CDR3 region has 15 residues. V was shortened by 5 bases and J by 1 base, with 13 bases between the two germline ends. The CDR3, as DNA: TGTGCCAGCAGTACAACAGGGGAGGGCACAGATACGCAGTATTTT. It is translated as CASSTTGEGTDTQYF.

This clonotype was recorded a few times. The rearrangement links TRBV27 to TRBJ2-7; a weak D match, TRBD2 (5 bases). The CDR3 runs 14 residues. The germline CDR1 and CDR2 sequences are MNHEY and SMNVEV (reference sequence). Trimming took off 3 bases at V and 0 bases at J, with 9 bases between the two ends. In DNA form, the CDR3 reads TGTGCCAGCAGTTTTGTGGGAGACTCCTACGAGCAGTACTTC. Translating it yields CASSFVGDSYEQYF.

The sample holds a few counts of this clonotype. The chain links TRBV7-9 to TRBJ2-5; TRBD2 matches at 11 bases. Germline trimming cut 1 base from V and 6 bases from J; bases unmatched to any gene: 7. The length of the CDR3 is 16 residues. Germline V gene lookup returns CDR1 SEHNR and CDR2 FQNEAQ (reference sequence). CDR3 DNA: TGTGCCAGCAGCTTAGGACTAGCGGGGAATGAAAAGACCCAGTACTTC. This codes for CASSLGLAGNEKTQYF.

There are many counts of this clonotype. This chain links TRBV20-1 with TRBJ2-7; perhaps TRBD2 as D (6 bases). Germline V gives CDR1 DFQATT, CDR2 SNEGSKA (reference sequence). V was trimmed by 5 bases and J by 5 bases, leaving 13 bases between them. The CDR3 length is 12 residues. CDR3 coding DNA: TGCAGTGCTCCGGGACTCGTCGACGAGCAGTACTTC. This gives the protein CSAPGLVDEQYF.

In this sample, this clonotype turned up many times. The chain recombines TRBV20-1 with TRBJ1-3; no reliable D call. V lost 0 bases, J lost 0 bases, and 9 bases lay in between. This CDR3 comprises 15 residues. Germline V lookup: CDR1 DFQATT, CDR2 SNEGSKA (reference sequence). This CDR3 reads CSARDLVFSGNTIYF. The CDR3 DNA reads TGCAGTGCTAGAGACCTGGTTTTCTCTGGAAACACCATATATTTT.

The CDR3 spells CATSDFAGQYF. The CDR3, as DNA: TGTGCCACCAGTGATTTTGCCGGGCAGTACTTC. This chain links TRBV24-1 with TRBJ2-7; D is unclear. Per germline, CDR1 KGHDR and CDR2 SFDVKD. The CDR3 is made up of 11 amino acids. V lost 1 base, J lost 9 bases, and 6 bases lay in between.

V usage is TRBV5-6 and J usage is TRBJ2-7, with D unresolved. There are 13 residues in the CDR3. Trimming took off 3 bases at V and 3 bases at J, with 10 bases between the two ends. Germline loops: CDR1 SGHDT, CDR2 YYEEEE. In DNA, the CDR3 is TGTGCCAGCAGCTCCGCCGAGAGCTACGAGCAGTACTTC. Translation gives CASSSAESYEQYF.

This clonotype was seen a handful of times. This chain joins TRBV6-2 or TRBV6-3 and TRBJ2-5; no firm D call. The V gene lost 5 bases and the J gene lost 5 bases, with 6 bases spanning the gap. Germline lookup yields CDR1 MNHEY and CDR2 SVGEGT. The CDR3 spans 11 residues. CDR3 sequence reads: CASSNLETQYF. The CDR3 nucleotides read TGTGCCAGCAGTAATCTTGAGACCCAGTACTTC.

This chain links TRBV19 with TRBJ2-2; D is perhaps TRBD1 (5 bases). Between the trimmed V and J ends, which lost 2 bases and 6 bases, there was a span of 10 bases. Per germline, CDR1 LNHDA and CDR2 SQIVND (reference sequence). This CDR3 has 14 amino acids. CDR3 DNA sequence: TGTGCCAGTAGTATACAGGGTCGGGCCGGGGAGCTGTTTTTT. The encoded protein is CASSIQGRAGELFF.

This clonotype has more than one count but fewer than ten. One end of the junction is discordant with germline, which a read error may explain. The CDR3 coding sequence is TGCGCCAGCAGTCAAGGGTGGGACACTGAAGCTTTCTTT. The encoded protein is CASSQGWDTEAFF. The rearrangement links TRBV4-1 to TRBJ1-1; D call uncertain. Germline V gives CDR1 MGHRA, CDR2 YSYEKL. CDR3 length equals 13 residues.

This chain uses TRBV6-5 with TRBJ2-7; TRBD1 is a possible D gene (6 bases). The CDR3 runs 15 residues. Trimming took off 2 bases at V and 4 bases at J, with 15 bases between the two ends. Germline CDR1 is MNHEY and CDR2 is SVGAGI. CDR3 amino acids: CASSYGDIVEYEQYF. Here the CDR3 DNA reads TGTGCCAGCAGTTACGGGGACATAGTCGAATACGAGCAGTACTTC.

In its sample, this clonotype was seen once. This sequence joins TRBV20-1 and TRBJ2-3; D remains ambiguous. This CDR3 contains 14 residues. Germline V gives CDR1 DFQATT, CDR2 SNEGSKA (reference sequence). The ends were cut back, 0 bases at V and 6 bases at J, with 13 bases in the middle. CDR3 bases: TGCAGTGCTAGAGACTACGCCCTGGAGGATACGCAGTATTTT. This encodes CSARDYALEDTQYF.

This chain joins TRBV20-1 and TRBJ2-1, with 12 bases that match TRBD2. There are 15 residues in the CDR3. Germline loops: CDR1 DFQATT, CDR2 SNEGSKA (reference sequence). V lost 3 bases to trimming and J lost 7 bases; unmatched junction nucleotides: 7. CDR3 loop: CSARPSGRVGNEQFF. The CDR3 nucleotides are TGCAGTGCTAGGCCTAGCGGGAGGGTGGGGAATGAGCAGTTCTTC.

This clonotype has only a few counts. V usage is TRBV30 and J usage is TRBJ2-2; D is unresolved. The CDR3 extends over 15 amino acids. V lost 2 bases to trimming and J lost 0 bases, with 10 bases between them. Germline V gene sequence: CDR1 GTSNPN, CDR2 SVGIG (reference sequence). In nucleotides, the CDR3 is TGTGCCTGGAGTCGCGGAGATACGAACACCGGGGAGCTGTTTTTT. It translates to CAWSRGDTNTGELFF. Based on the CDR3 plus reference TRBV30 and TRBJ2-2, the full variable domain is SQTIHQWPATLVQPVGSPLSLECTVEGTSNPNLYWYRQAAGRGLQLLFYSVGIGQISSEVPQNLSASRPQDRQFILSSKKLLLSDSGFYLCAWSRGDTNTGELFFGEGSRLTVL.

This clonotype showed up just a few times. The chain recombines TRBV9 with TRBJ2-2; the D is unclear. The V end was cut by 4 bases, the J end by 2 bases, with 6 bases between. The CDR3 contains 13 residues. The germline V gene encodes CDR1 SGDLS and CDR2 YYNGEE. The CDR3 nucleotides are TGTGCCAGCAGCATGGGAAACACCGGGGAGCTGTTTTTT. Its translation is CASSMGNTGELFF.

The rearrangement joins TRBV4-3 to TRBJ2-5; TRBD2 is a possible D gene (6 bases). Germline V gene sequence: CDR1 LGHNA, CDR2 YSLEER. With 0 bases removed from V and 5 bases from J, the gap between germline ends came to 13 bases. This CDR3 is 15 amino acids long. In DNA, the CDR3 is TGCGCCAGCAGCCAAGATCGGGACTCGGCCGAGACCCAGTACTTC. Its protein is CASSQDRDSAETQYF.

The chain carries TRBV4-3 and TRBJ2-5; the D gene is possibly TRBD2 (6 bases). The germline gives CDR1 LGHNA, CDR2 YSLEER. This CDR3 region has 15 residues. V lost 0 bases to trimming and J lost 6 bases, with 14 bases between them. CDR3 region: CASSQDLRGGKTQYF. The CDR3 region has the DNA TGCGCCAGCAGCCAAGATCTGCGGGGAGGCAAGACCCAGTACTTC.

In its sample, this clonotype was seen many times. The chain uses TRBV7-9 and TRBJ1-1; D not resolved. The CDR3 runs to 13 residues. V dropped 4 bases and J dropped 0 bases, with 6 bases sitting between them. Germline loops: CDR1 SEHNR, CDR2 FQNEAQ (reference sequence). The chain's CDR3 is CASSYLLNTEAFF. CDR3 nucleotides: TGTGCCAGCAGCTATTTATTGAACACTGAAGCTTTCTTT.

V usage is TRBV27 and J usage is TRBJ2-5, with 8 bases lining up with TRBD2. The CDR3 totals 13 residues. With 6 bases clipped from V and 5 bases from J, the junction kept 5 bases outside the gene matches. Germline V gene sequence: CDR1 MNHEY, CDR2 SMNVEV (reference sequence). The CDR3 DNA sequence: TGTGCCAGCAGCCGGGGGGGTAGGGAGACCCAGTACTTC. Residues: CASSRGGRETQYF.

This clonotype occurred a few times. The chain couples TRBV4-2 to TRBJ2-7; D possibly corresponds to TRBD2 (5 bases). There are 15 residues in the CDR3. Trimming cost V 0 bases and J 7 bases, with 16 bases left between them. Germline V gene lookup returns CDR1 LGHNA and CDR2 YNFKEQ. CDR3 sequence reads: CASSQEGSSSGEQYF. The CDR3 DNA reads TGTGCCAGCAGCCAAGAGGGCAGTTCCTCGGGGGAGCAGTACTTC.

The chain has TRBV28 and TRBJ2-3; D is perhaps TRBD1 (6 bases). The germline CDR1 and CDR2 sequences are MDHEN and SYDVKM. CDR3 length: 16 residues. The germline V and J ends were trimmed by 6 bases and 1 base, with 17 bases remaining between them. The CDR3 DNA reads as TGTGCCAGCAGCCGAAGGGACAACCACCGCACAGATACGCAGTATTTT. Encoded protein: CASSRRDNHRTDTQYF. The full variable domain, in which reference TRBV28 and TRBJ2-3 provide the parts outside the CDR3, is DVKVTQSSRYLVKRTGEKVFLECVQDMDHENMFWYRQDPGLGLRLIYFSYDVKMKEKGDIPEGYSVSREKKERFSLILESASTNQTSMYLCASSRRDNHRTDTQYFGPGTRLTVL.

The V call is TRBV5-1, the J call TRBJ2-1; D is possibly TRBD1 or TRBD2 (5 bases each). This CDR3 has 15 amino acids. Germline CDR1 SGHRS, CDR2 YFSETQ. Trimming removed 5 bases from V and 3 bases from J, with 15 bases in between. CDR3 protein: CASSRTGRIYNEQFF. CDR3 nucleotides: TGCGCCAGCAGTCGTACGGGACGCATCTACAATGAGCAGTTCTTC.